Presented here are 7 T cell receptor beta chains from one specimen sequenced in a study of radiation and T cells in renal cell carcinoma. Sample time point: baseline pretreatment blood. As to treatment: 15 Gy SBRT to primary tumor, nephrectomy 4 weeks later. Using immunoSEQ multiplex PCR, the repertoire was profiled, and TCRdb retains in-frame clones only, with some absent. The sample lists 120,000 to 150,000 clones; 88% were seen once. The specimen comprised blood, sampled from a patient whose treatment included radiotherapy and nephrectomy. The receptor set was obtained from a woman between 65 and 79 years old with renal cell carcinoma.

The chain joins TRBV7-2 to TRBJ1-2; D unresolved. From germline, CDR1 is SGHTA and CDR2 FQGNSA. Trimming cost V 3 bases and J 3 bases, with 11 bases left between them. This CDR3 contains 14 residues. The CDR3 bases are TGTGCCAGCAGCTTGGGAGGGTTGGACTATGGCTACACCTTC. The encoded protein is CASSLGGLDYGYTF.

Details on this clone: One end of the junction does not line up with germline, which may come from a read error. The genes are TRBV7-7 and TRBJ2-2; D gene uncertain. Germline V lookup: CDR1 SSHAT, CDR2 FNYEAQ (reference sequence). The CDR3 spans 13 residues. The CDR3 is CASSLDQTGELFF. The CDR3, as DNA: TGTGCTAGCAGCTTAGATCAGACCGGGGAGCTGTTTTTT.

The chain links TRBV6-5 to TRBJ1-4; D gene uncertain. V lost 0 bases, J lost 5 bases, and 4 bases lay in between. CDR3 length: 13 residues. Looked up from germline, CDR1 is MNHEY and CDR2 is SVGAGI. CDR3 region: CASSYSGNEKLFF. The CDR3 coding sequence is TGTGCCAGCAGTTACTCCGGAAATGAAAAACTGTTTTTT.

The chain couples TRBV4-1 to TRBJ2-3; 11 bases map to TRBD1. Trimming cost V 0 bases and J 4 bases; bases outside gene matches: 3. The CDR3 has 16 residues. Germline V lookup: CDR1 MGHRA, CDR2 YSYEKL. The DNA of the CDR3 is TGCGCCAGCAGCCAAGAGGACAGGGGGCCGGCAGATACGCAGTATTTT. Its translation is CASSQEDRGPADTQYF.

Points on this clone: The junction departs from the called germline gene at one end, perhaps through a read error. CDR3 bases: TGTGCCAGCAGCTTAGCCAGGGGGCGTTCAGCCCACGGGTATGCCTTC. It encodes CASSLARGRSAHGYAF. The rearrangement links TRBV7-2 to TRBJ1-2; 8 bases align to TRBD1. The germline gives CDR1 SGHTA, CDR2 FQGNSA. This CDR3 contains 16 residues.

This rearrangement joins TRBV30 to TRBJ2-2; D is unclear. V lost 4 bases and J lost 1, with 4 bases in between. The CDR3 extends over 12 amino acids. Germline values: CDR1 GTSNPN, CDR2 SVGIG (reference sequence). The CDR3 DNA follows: TGTGCCTGGACACGGAACACCGGGGAGCTGTTTTTT. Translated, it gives CAWTRNTGELFF.

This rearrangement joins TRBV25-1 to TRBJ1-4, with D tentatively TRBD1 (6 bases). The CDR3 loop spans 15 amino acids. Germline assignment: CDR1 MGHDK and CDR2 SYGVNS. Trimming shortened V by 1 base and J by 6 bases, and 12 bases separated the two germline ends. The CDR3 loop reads CASSESWAGDEKLFF. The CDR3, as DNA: TGTGCCAGCAGTGAATCTTGGGCAGGGGATGAAAAACTGTTTTTT.